This TCR beta chain was sequenced for a study of blood T cell repertoires in COVID-19. In the study overall: From the United States, Italy and Spain came samples of acute and convalescent COVID-19. Sources were T cells, B-cell-depleted T cells, or PBMCs; the material itself was cDNA or gDNA.

This clone was detected only a few times. In the original analysis: Amplification of reference gene primers was used by the study to estimate nucleated cell counts. The table came from immunoSEQ multiplex PCR; TCRdb's copy has only in-frame clones and leaves some out. The V and J calls and clone size come from that table; D and trimming were worked out from the DNA. The table has about 400,000 clones, around 90% seen once. The V end was cut by 5 bases, the J end by 9 bases, with 19 bases between. Germline V gene lookup returns CDR1 KGHDR and CDR2 SFDVKD. This CDR3 spans 14 amino acids. The rearrangement uses TRBV24-1 and TRBJ2-7; perhaps TRBD2 as D (5 bases). Sequencing input: peripheral blood. The origin of this receptor is a human donor in a cohort sampled during active COVID-19. CDR3 bases: TGTGCCACCAGTGCCGGAGGATCCAAAGCCGGGCAGTACTTC. Protein sequence: CATSAGGSKAGQYF.